The entry below describes one TCR beta chain. Its matching antigen is unknown. The time point was: newly diagnosed, previously untreated cHL patient sample. This specimen belongs to a study of PD-1 blockade in classical Hodgkin lymphoma. General study findings and limits: It was reported that newly diagnosed patients had less baseline TCR diversity than healthy donors.

The CDR3 is 19 residues long. Assay used: immunoSEQ multiplex PCR; TCRdb lists only in-frame clones, some missing. This table holds approximately 45,000 clones, roughly 93% found once. The rearrangement uses TRBV21-1 and TRBJ2-7; TRBD2 is taken as the D call from the table, unchecked against the DNA. TRBV21-1 is a recognized pseudogene. This TCR was sampled from a human donor with classical Hodgkin lymphoma. Sequenced: peripheral blood mononuclear cells (PBMCs). The chain's CDR3 is CASSKGLGGYRRLSYEQYV. In DNA, the CDR3 is TGTGCCAGCAGCAAAGGATTGGGGGGATACAGGAGATTAAGCTACGAGCAGTACGTC.